What follows is one T cell receptor beta chain and its context. With a much larger clone just one base away, this may be a read error. The germline V gene has CDR1 MNHEY and CDR2 SVGEGT. Deletions cut 4 bases from V and 1 base from J, with 3 bases between. This CDR3 has 12 amino acids. This sample is part of a study of blood T cell repertoires in COVID-19. Study-wide context: Acute-phase and convalescent COVID-19 samples originated in the United States, Italy and Spain. In each case, the material was cDNA or gDNA derived from T cells, B-cell-depleted T cells, or PBMCs.

Across 20 to 25 US areas, participants ranged in age from about 18 to 100 years. Assignments of participants to cohorts depended upon their own reported clinical history. Sequencing was performed with immunoSEQ multiplex PCR; in TCRdb, only in-frame clones are kept and a portion is missing. The table includes 250,000 to 350,000 clones, 87% detected once. Sequencing used PBMCs or T cells enriched from blood (not recorded which). V usage is TRBV6-2 or TRBV6-3 and J usage is TRBJ2-3; D is uncertain. The clonotype originates from a woman aged 25-40 years who had recovered from COVID-19. CDR3 amino acids: CASSSGTDTQYF. The DNA for the CDR3 is TGTGCCAGCAGTTCGGGCACAGATACGCAGTATTTT.